The 20 T cell receptor beta chains below were found in one sample sequenced in a study of cytomegalovirus exposure and HLA in healthy donors. The PCR used 60 Vbeta and 13 Jbeta primers. TCRdb keeps only in-frame clones here, not all; method: immunoSEQ multiplex PCR. The top ten clones hold around 1.5% of a sample with around 140,000 clones, 77% of them seen once. The sample was PBMCs. These receptors all come from a female donor in good health and CMV-seronegative.

The CDR3: CASSLDPGVASGIFNEQFF. CDR3 DNA: TGTGCCAGCAGCTTAGATCCTGGGGTGGCTAGCGGGATCTTTAATGAGCAGTTCTTC. The V gene is TRBV11-3, the J gene TRBJ2-1; TRBD2 agrees at 9 bases. Germline CDR1 SGHNT, CDR2 YENEEA. The CDR3 has 19 amino acids. V lost 0 bases, J lost 7 bases, and 16 bases stayed unmatched.

The chain recombines TRBV27 with TRBJ1-1, with 10 nucleotides matching TRBD1. V shed 5 bases and J 6 bases; nucleotides not matched to a gene: 15. The CDR3 loop spans 17 amino acids. Germline assignment: CDR1 MNHEY and CDR2 SMNVEV (reference sequence). This CDR3 reads CASSRSGQGRFRSEAFF. The DNA of the CDR3 is TGTGCCAGCAGTAGATCGGGACAGGGGAGGTTTAGGTCTGAAGCTTTCTTT.

This clone was seen just once. This chain links TRBV13 with TRBJ2-7, with 9 bases that match TRBD2. V trimming: 0 bases; J trimming: 4 bases; junction bases outside the gene matches: 13. Per germline, CDR1 PRHDT and CDR2 FYEKMQ (reference sequence). This CDR3 spans 18 amino acids. The CDR3 region is CASSLGLGLAGPLYEQYF. The CDR3 nucleotides are TGTGCCAGCAGCTTAGGCCTGGGGCTAGCGGGACCCTTATACGAGCAGTACTTC.

The rearrangement joins TRBV7-9 to TRBJ2-3; 7 positions match TRBD2. Trimming took 5 bases from V and 1 from J; bases not matched to a gene: 9. Per the germline V gene, CDR1 is SEHNR and CDR2 is FQNEAQ (reference sequence). The CDR3 is 16 amino acids. Written as DNA, the CDR3 is TGTGCCAGCAGCCCGCCTTTCAGCGGGGGCACAGATACGCAGTATTTT. Its translation is CASSPPFSGGTDTQYF.

The chain is built from TRBV10-3 and TRBJ2-2, with TRBD1 identical over 7 bases. This CDR3 comprises 15 residues. Germline assignment: CDR1 ENHRY and CDR2 SYGVKD. The ends lost 3 bases at V and 6 bases at J; junction bases unmatched: 7. CDR3 sequence reads: CAISDQGVNPGELFF. The DNA of the CDR3 is TGTGCCATCAGTGATCAGGGGGTAAATCCCGGGGAGCTGTTTTTT.

This sequence joins TRBV19 and TRBJ2-5; a weak D match, TRBD2 (5 bases). This CDR3 region has 13 residues. Trimming took off 7 bases at V and 5 bases at J, with 14 bases between the two ends. Germline CDR1 and CDR2: LNHDA and SQIVND (reference sequence). This CDR3 is CASKNEGTETQYF. The CDR3 DNA follows: TGTGCCAGTAAGAACGAGGGCACGGAGACCCAGTACTTC.

The chain recombines TRBV10-1 with TRBJ1-1, with D possibly TRBD1 on 6 matching bases. This CDR3 has 15 amino acids. CDR1 and CDR2 (germline): WNHNN, SYGVQD (reference sequence). V shed 3 bases and J shed 1 base, with 12 bases lying between them. The CDR3 loop is CASSDRTGRNTEAFF. The DNA of the CDR3 is TGCGCCAGCAGTGATAGAACAGGGAGGAACACTGAAGCTTTCTTT.

The rearrangement links TRBV11-2 to TRBJ2-5; 7 bases match TRBD2. CDR1 is SGHAT, CDR2 FQNNGV, per germline. The junction had 11 bases not matched to a gene; V was cut back by 2 bases and J by 5 bases. This CDR3 has 16 amino acids. Here the CDR3 reads CASSLPMGGGQETQYF. CDR3 DNA: TGTGCCAGCAGCTTACCAATGGGGGGGGGTCAGGAGACCCAGTACTTC.

The rearrangement joins TRBV9 to TRBJ1-4; TRBD1 is a possible D gene (6 bases). The CDR3 totals 16 residues. V was cut by 7 bases and J by 5 bases, with 21 bases left in between. Germline values: CDR1 SGDLS, CDR2 YYNGEE. This CDR3 is CASGTGAQGRNEKLFF. CDR3 in DNA: TGTGCCAGCGGCACCGGGGCACAGGGTCGGAATGAAAAACTGTTTTTT. The full variable domain, with the rest looked up from reference TRBV9 and TRBJ1-4, is DSGVTQTPKHLITATGQRVTLRCSPRSGDLSVYWYQQSLDQGLQFLIQYYNGEERAKGNILERFSAQQFPDLHSELNLSSLELGDSALYFCASGTGAQGRNEKLFFGSGTQLSVL.

V usage is TRBV9 and J usage is TRBJ2-1, with 9 bases matching TRBD2. V lost 3 bases and J lost 7; bases outside the gene matches: 14. CDR1 and CDR2 from the germline V gene are SGDLS and YYNGEE. The CDR3 has 17 residues. DNA for the CDR3: TGTGCCAGCAGCGGCGAGCACGCGGGAGGGCCAGGGAATGAGCAGTTCTTC. Protein product: CASSGEHAGGPGNEQFF.

The genes are TRBV27 and TRBJ1-4, with D possibly being TRBD1 (6 bases). Looked up from germline, CDR1 is MNHEY and CDR2 is SMNVEV (reference sequence). This CDR3 spans 12 amino acids. Trimming left V 5 bases short and J 10 bases short, with 11 bases between. The CDR3 nucleotides are TGTGCCAGCAGTCTTTTGACAGGAAAACTGTTTTTT. It codes for CASSLLTGKLFF.

The chain uses TRBV6-5 and TRBJ2-7; D might be TRBD2 (6 bases). The V end was cut by 5 bases, the J end by 0 bases, with 14 bases between. The CDR3 covers 15 residues. Germline CDR1 MNHEY, CDR2 SVGAGI. CDR3: CASSQNSGPSYEQYF. Written as DNA, the CDR3 is TGTGCCAGCAGTCAAAATAGCGGTCCCTCCTACGAGCAGTACTTC.

The CDR3 DNA follows: TGTGCCAGCCGGAGAGAGACCCAGTACTTC. It encodes CASRRETQYF. This chain links TRBV6-5 with TRBJ2-5; no clear D. Deletions cut 8 bases from V and 4 bases from J, with 5 bases between. This CDR3 contains 10 residues. CDR1 is MNHEY, CDR2 SVGAGI, per germline.

V usage is TRBV6-5 and J usage is TRBJ1-3; D is uncertain. CDR3 length: 15 amino acids. Germline values: CDR1 MNHEY, CDR2 SVGAGI. Trimming took 0 bases from V and 2 from J, leaving 8 bases between them. The CDR3 here is CASSYSRDTGNTIYF. The CDR3 DNA is TGTGCCAGCAGTTACTCGAGAGACACTGGAAACACCATATATTTT.

The chain has TRBV7-8 and TRBJ2-2; perhaps TRBD1 as D (5 bases). Per germline, CDR1 SGHVS and CDR2 FQNEAQ. The V gene lost 5 bases and the J gene lost 7 bases, with 11 bases spanning the gap. The CDR3 has 13 amino acids. The CDR3 DNA sequence: TGTGCCAGCAGCCTTATGACAGACGGGGAGCTGTTTTTT. Protein sequence: CASSLMTDGELFF. The whole variable domain, filled in from reference TRBV7-8 and TRBJ2-2, reads GAGVSQSPRYKVAKRGQDVALRCDPISGHVSLFWYQQALGQGPEFLTYFQNEAQLDKSGLPSDRFFAERPEGSVSTLKIQRTQQEDSAVYLCASSLMTDGELFFGEGSRLTVL.

The V and J genes are TRBV6-5 and TRBJ2-7; 11 nucleotides agree with TRBD1. Germline V gives CDR1 MNHEY, CDR2 SVGAGI. CDR3 length equals 16 residues. The V and J ends lost 2 bases and 1 base, in that order; junction bases with no gene match: 4. The CDR3: CASSYDRDRGSYEQYF. CDR3 DNA sequence: TGTGCCAGCAGTTACGATCGGGACAGGGGGTCCTACGAGCAGTACTTC.

This clone was seen a few times. The V and J genes are TRBV13 and TRBJ2-3; 8 bases are a match to TRBD1. Per germline, CDR1 PRHDT and CDR2 FYEKMQ (reference sequence). The CDR3 runs 15 residues. Unmatched junction bases numbered 6, after V lost 4 bases and J lost 3 bases. CDR3 sequence (DNA): TGTGCCAGCAGCTCGACAGGGGTGAGGACAGATACGCAGTATTTT. Amino acids: CASSSTGVRTDTQYF.

DNA of the CDR3: TGTGCCAGCAGCCAGACCGGGACAGGTAACACCGGGGAGCTGTTTTTT. It codes for CASSQTGTGNTGELFF. The chain combines TRBV5-6 with TRBJ2-2, with 8 bases lining up with TRBD1. V dropped 4 bases and J dropped 2; count of bases not matched to a gene: 7. Germline CDR1 SGHDT, CDR2 YYEEEE. The CDR3 totals 16 residues.

V and J are TRBV30 and TRBJ2-1; D may be TRBD1 (6 bases). This CDR3 is built from 13 residues. The V gene lost 2 bases and the J gene lost 4 bases, with 9 bases spanning the gap. Germline loops: CDR1 GTSNPN, CDR2 SVGIG (reference sequence). The CDR3 DNA follows: TGTGCCTGGAGTCCTGGACAGTACAATGAGCAGTTCTTC. Protein sequence: CAWSPGQYNEQFF.

The chain carries TRBV9 and TRBJ1-3; possible D gene TRBD1, 5 bases. From germline, CDR1 is SGDLS and CDR2 YYNGEE. This CDR3 is 16 amino acids long. Trimming cost V 6 bases and J 1 base, with 17 bases left between them. DNA of the CDR3: TGTGCCAGCACCAAAGGGGCGGTCAATTCTGGAAACACCATATATTTT. Amino acid sequence: CASTKGAVNSGNTIYF.